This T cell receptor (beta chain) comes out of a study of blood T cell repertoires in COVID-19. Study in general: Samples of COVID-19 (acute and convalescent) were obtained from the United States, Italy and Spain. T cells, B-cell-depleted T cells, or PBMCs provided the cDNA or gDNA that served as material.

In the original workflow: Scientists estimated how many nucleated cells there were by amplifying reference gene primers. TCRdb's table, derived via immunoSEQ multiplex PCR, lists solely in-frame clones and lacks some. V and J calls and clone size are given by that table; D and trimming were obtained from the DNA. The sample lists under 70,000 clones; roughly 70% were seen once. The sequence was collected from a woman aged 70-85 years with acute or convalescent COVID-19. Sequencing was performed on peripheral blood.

Here the CDR3 reads CASTPTGGLRQYF. The CDR3 DNA is TGTGCCAGCACCCCGACAGGGGGGTTAAGACAGTATTTT. The chain carries TRBV6-5 and TRBJ2-3, with 9 bases matching TRBD1. J lost 12 bases, V lost 7 bases, and 11 bases had no gene match. The germline gives CDR1 MNHEY, CDR2 SVGAGI. The CDR3 has 13 residues.